This TCR beta chain is drawn from a study of technical replicates of blood from a handful of donors. This CDR3 is 15 amino acids long. The germline V gene encodes CDR1 SGDLS and CDR2 YYNGEE. The V end was cut by 1 base, the J end by 7 bases, with 14 bases between. This clone was observed once. Using immunoSEQ multiplex PCR, the repertoire was profiled, and TCRdb retains in-frame clones only, with some absent. This table has around 73,000 clones, approximately 91% appearing once. The chain employs TRBV9 and TRBJ1-4; TRBD1 might be the D (5 bases). The specimen sequenced was PBMCs. This receptor was obtained from a human donor in good health. Some clones in this sample may be carry-over from other donors' samples. CDR3 amino acids: CASSVSGYKSEKLFF. CDR3 DNA: TGTGCCAGCAGCGTATCAGGGTACAAAAGTGAAAAACTGTTTTTT. Combining the CDR3 with reference TRBV9 and TRBJ1-4 gives the whole variable domain DSGVTQTPKHLITATGQRVTLRCSPRSGDLSVYWYQQSLDQGLQFLIQYYNGEERAKGNILERFSAQQFPDLHSELNLSSLELGDSALYFCASSVSGYKSEKLFFGSGTQLSVL.